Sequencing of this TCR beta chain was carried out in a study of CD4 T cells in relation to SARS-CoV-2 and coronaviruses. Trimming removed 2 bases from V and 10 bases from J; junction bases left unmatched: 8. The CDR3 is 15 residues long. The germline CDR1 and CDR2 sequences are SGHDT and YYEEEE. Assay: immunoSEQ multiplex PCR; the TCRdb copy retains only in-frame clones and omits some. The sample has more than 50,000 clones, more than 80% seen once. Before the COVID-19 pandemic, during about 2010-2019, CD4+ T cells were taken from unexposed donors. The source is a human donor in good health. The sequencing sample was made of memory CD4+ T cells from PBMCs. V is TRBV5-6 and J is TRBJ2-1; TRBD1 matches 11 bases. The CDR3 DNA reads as TGTGCCAGCAGCTTTATGGACAGGGGGCTCCGGGAGCAGTTCTTC. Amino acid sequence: CASSFMDRGLREQFF.